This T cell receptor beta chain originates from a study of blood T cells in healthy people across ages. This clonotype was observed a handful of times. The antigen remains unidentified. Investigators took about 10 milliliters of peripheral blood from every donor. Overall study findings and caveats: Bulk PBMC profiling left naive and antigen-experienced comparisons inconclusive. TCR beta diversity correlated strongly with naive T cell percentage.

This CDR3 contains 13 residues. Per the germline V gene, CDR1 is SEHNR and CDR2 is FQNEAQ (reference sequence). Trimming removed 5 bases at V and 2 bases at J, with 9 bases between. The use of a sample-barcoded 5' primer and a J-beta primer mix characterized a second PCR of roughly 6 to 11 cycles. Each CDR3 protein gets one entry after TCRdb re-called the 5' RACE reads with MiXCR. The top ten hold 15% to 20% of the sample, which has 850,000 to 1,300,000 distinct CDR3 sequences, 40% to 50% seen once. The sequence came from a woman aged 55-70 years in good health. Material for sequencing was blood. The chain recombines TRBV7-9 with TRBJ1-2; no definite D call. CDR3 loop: CASSTTENYGYTF. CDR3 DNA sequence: TGTGCCAGCAGCACAACAGAGAACTATGGCTACACCTTC.